The 16 T cell receptor beta chains below were found in one sample sequenced in a study of blood T cell repertoires in COVID-19. Assay used: immunoSEQ multiplex PCR; TCRdb lists only in-frame clones, some missing. The sample records around 64,000 clones, 87% being singletons. Sequencing input: peripheral blood. The receptors were sampled from a woman aged 80 or older with acute or convalescent COVID-19.

The genes are TRBV18 and TRBJ1-1; a weak D match, TRBD1 (5 bases). From germline, CDR1 is KGHSH and CDR2 LQKENI. Trimming shortened V by 3 bases and J by 7 bases, and 12 bases separated the two germline ends. The CDR3 runs to 13 residues. Here the CDR3 reads CASSPTSQGEAFF. The CDR3 DNA follows: TGTGCCAGCTCACCGACAAGCCAGGGTGAAGCTTTCTTT.

This clone was found many times. For the CDR3, the DNA is TGCAGTGCTAGTGCGCAGGAGCAGTACTTC. The encoded protein is CSASAQEQYF. The chain links TRBV20-1 to TRBJ2-7; D not resolved. V lost 3 bases and J 7 bases, leaving 7 bases between the germline ends. The CDR3 runs to 10 residues. Germline assignment: CDR1 DFQATT and CDR2 SNEGSKA (reference sequence).

J is TRBJ1-1 and V is TRBV7-2; 8 positions match TRBD1. V was clipped by 5 bases and J by 0 bases; unmatched bases: 5. The CDR3 runs to 15 residues. CDR1 is SGHTA, CDR2 FQGNSA, per germline. The CDR3 loop reads CASSLGQGMNTEAFF. CDR3 sequence (DNA): TGTGCCAGCAGCCTAGGACAGGGTATGAACACTGAAGCTTTCTTT.

The V and J genes are TRBV14 and TRBJ2-5; the D gene is possibly TRBD1 (5 bases). With 4 bases removed from V and 2 bases from J, the gap between germline ends came to 14 bases. The length of the CDR3 is 15 residues. CDR1 SGHDN and CDR2 FVKESK come from the germline V gene. Here the CDR3 reads CASSPIDSFQETQYF. The CDR3 DNA reads as TGTGCCAGCAGCCCGATCGACAGTTTTCAAGAGACCCAGTACTTC.

The chain is built from TRBV12-3 or TRBV12-4 and TRBJ2-7; the D is unclear. V shed 9 bases and J shed 2 bases, with 2 bases lying between them. The CDR3 is 9 residues long. The CDR3 nucleotides read TGTGCCAGTACCTACGAGCAGTACTTC. Its protein is CASTYEQYF.

The CDR3 DNA follows: TGCGCCAGCAGCGGTGGCTCCTGGGGGGGCATAACTGAAGCTTTCTTT. Its protein product is CASSGGSWGGITEAFF. This chain connects TRBV5-1 to TRBJ1-1; possible D gene TRBD1, 6 bases. Germline CDR1 reads SGHRS; CDR2 reads YFSETQ. The germline V and J ends were trimmed by 4 bases and 5 bases, with 21 bases remaining between them. The CDR3 is 16 amino acids. Full variable domain (missing parts from reference TRBV5-1 and TRBJ1-1): KAGVTQTPRYLIKTRGQQVTLSCSPISGHRSVSWYQQTPGQGLQFLFEYFSETQRNKGNFPGRFSGRQFSNSRSEMNVSTLELGDSALYLCASSGGSWGGITEAFFGQGTRLTVV.

This clone has just one count. This chain uses TRBV28 with TRBJ1-5; 10 nucleotides agree with TRBD1. Unmatched junction bases numbered 12, after V lost 3 bases and J lost 7 bases. This CDR3 has 17 residues. From germline, CDR1 is MDHEN and CDR2 SYDVKM. The CDR3 reads CASSLVRWDRGFQPQHF. CDR3 nucleotides: TGTGCCAGCAGTTTGGTACGTTGGGACAGGGGTTTCCAGCCCCAGCATTTT.

The chain employs TRBV3-1 (or the pseudogene TRBV3-2) and TRBJ2-2; tentatively, D is TRBD2 (5 bases). Germline lookup yields CDR1 LGHDT and CDR2 YNNKEL (reference sequence). Trimming shortened V by 1 base and J by 6 bases, and 6 bases separated the two germline ends. The CDR3 extends over 13 amino acids. CDR3 DNA sequence: TGTGCCAGCAGCCAAGTACTAGCCGGGGAGCTGTTTTTT. It is translated as CASSQVLAGELFF.

The chain carries TRBV28 and TRBJ1-5; the match to TRBD1 covers 10 bases. The CDR3 consists of 16 residues. Germline trimming cut 5 bases from V and 6 bases from J; bases unmatched to any gene: 10. CDR1 is MDHEN and CDR2 is SYDVKM in the germline V gene. CDR3 DNA sequence: TGTGCCAGCAGTATCCGACAGGGGGCGTTCGGTCAGCCCCAGCATTTT. Its protein is CASSIRQGAFGQPQHF.

This chain uses TRBV4-1 with TRBJ2-7; D may be TRBD1 (6 bases). The ends were cut back, 2 bases at V and 2 bases at J, with 25 bases in the middle. CDR3 length equals 19 residues. The germline V gene encodes CDR1 MGHRA and CDR2 YSYEKL. CDR3 DNA sequence: TGCGCCAGCAGCCAACCCGAGCCCAACAGGGCCCCCACAACCTACGAGCAGTACTTC. Its protein is CASSQPEPNRAPTTYEQYF.

The V gene is TRBV5-1, the J gene TRBJ1-5, with D perhaps matching TRBD1 (5 bases). The germline V gene has CDR1 SGHRS and CDR2 YFSETQ. Trimming took off 4 bases at V and 4 bases at J, with 15 bases between the two ends. The CDR3 has 15 amino acids. CDR3 coding DNA: TGCGCCAGCAGCGGGGGGGAGTTGGGGAATCAGCCCCAGCATTTT. Translated, it gives CASSGGELGNQPQHF.

This clone was counted a single time. The CDR3 spells CSAHQGAGYTF. As DNA, the CDR3 is TGCAGTGCCCACCAGGGGGCTGGCTACACCTTC. The V and J genes are TRBV20-1 and TRBJ1-2; the match to TRBD1 covers 8 bases. The length of the CDR3 is 11 residues. V shed 6 bases, J shed 7 bases, and the junction held 4 bases outside the gene matches. In germline, CDR1 is DFQATT, CDR2 SNEGSKA (reference sequence).

The V and J genes are TRBV4-1 and TRBJ2-7, with TRBD2 matching over 7 bases. Germline V gives CDR1 MGHRA, CDR2 YSYEKL. This CDR3 has 13 residues. After removal of 4 bases from V and 5 bases from J, the junction contained 5 bases not matched to a gene. Here the CDR3 DNA reads TGCGCCAGCAGCCTGAGGCGGGGGAACGAGCAGTACTTC. Its translation is CASSLRRGNEQYF.

This clone showed up just a few times. V and J are TRBV11-1 and TRBJ2-7, with D perhaps TRBD1 (6 bases). V was pared by 3 bases and J by 0 bases, with 12 bases between. This CDR3 is 15 amino acids long. Per the germline V gene, CDR1 is SGHAT and CDR2 is FQDESV (reference sequence). The CDR3 region has the DNA TGTGCCAGCAGCTTGGAAGGACAGTCCTCCTACGAGCAGTACTTC. It encodes CASSLEGQSSYEQYF.

The chain is built from TRBV5-1 and TRBJ2-7; possibly TRBD2 for D (7 bases). Germline V gene lookup returns CDR1 SGHRS and CDR2 YFSETQ. V was pared by 0 bases and J by 4 bases, with 11 bases between. The CDR3 is 14 amino acids. The CDR3 DNA reads as TGCGCCAGCAGCTTGGCACAGGGAGGGTACGAGCAGTACTTC. This codes for CASSLAQGGYEQYF.

The chain employs TRBV3-1 (or the pseudogene TRBV3-2) and TRBJ1-5, with 7 bases fitting TRBD1. The CDR3 runs to 15 residues. V trimming: 1 base; J trimming: 4 bases; junction bases outside the gene matches: 4. Germline V gives CDR1 LGHDT, CDR2 YNNKEL (reference sequence). The CDR3 DNA is TGTGCCAGCAGCCAAGGCGACAGGGAGAATCAGCCCCAGCATTTT. Translating it yields CASSQGDRENQPQHF.